This TCR beta chain was recorded in a study of T cells expressing NK-cell markers. For the study at large: Beta-chain profiling covered CD3+CD56+NKG2C+, CD3+CD56+NKG2C- and CD3+CD56-NKG2C+ sorted subsets. The eight sequenced donors comprised seven who were HCMV-seropositive and one who was seronegative.

Study-wide findings and caveats: In several donors, dominant clonotypes made up roughly 25-60.1% of CD3+CD56-NKG2C+ cells.

Regarding this clonotype: The antigen remains undetermined.

The authors made TCR beta cDNA libraries by 5'RACE template switching. This switching added a universal primer site and UMIs. TCRdb re-called the 5' RACE reads and gives one entry per CDR3 protein, without DNA. Recorded for this sample: 300,000 to 500,000 distinct CDR3 sequences. The clonotype comes from a woman aged 45-65 years in good health. Sequences were obtained from blood T cells: a sorted CD56 or NKG2C T cell subset, CD4+ or CD8+ T cells, or bulk PBMC T cells (not recorded which).

CDR3: CASSQGHGAETQYF. This chain uses TRBV3-1 with TRBJ2-5; the TCRdb D gene call, TRBD1, has no DNA to confirm it. This CDR3 spans 14 amino acids. CDR1 LGHDT and CDR2 YNNKEL come from the germline V gene (reference sequence).